The rows below give T cell receptor beta chains drawn from one sample of a study of neurological immune-mediated disorders. Using its own MiXCR run on the 5' RACE reads, TCRdb lists one record per CDR3 protein. This table has some 19,000 distinct CDR3 sequences, approximately 15% appearing once. Source material: PBMCs. Receptors originate from a female donor with HTLV-1-associated myelopathy (HAM/TSP). CDR3s include the opening cysteine and the closing phenylalanine or tryptophan. The order of the fields is clone size, D gene, V gene, J gene, CDR3 DNA, CDR3 protein. D genes are given only for firm matches. Clone sizes are given selectively: once, few, many, or a class where the clone is expanded.

size: many; D: TRBD1; V: TRBV7-2; J: TRBJ2-1; DNA: TGTGCCAGCAGAAAAGGGACAGGGTTTAACAATGAGCAGTTCTTC; CDR3: CASRKGTGFNNEQFF
size: many; D: TRBD2; V: TRBV7-9; J: TRBJ2-3; DNA: TGTGCCAGCCAAGGGGTAGCGGGGACAAATACGCAGTATTTT; CDR3: CASQGVAGTNTQYF
size: many; D: TRBD1; V: TRBV7-8; J: TRBJ1-3; DNA: TGTGCCAGCAGACAGCCGGGACAGGGGTTCCTCTCTGGAAACACCATATATTTT; CDR3: CASRQPGQGFLSGNTIYF
size: medium-sized; D: NA; V: TRBV4-1; J: TRBJ2-3; DNA: TGCGCCAGCAGCCAAGATTGGGGAAACACAGATACGCAGTATTTT; CDR3: CASSQDWGNTDTQYF
size: many; D: NA; V: TRBV6-2/TRBV6-3; J: TRBJ1-1; DNA: TGTGCCAGCACCGATTTCGGACATCAAGGCGAAGCTTTCTTT; CDR3: CASTDFGHQGEAFF
size: many; D: TRBD1; V: TRBV9; J: TRBJ2-5; DNA: TGTGCCAGCAGCGTAGGGACCGGGACAGGGGGCGGCCAAGAGACCCAGTACTTC; CDR3: CASSVGTGTGGGQETQYF
size: many; D: TRBD2; V: TRBV6-6; J: TRBJ2-7; DNA: TGTGCCAGCAGTGAACTAGCGGGAAACTACGAGCAGTACTTC; CDR3: CASSELAGNYEQYF
size: many; D: NA; V: TRBV20-1; J: TRBJ1-1; DNA: TGCAGTGCTAGGGAGCGGAATGATATTGAAGCTTTCTTT; CDR3: CSARERNDIEAFF
size: many; D: NA; V: TRBV7-2; J: TRBJ2-1; DNA: TGTGCCGGCCAGCGAGGGCAACACCCGACATCTGAGCAGTTCTTC; CDR3: CAGQRGQHPTSEQFF
size: many; D: NA; V: TRBV20-1; J: TRBJ2-1; DNA: TGCAGTGCTAGAGATCGGCGGAGATACAATGAGCAGTTCTTC; CDR3: CSARDRRRYNEQFF
size: many; D: TRBD2; V: TRBV7-2; J: TRBJ2-5; DNA: TGTGCCAGCAGCTCCCAGACTAGCTGGGAGACCCAGTACTTC; CDR3: CASSSQTSWETQYF
size: many; D: NA; V: TRBV5-1; J: TRBJ1-3; DNA: TGCGCCAGCAGCTTTGGGGACTCCGGGAACACCATATATTTT; CDR3: CASSFGDSGNTIYF
size: once; D: TRBD2; V: TRBV20-1; J: TRBJ2-1; DNA: TGCAGTGCCGCTAGCCAGCGGGGTTACAATGAGCAGTTCTTC; CDR3: CSAASQRGYNEQFF
size: many; D: NA; V: TRBV6-5; J: TRBJ1-6; DNA: TGTGCCAGCAGTTACTCGGCACAATCTTCCTCCCTCCACTTT; CDR3: CASSYSAQSSSLHF
size: many; D: TRBD1; V: TRBV20-1; J: TRBJ1-1; DNA: TGCAGTGCTCAGGACAGGATGAACACTGAAGCTTTCTTT; CDR3: CSAQDRMNTEAFF
size: many; D: NA; V: TRBV20-1; J: TRBJ1-3; DNA: TGCAGTGCTAGACCCTTTGGGGGTTCTGGAAACACCATATATTTT; CDR3: CSARPFGGSGNTIYF
size: many; D: NA; V: TRBV20-1; J: TRBJ2-5; DNA: TGCAGTGCTAGGGGTAGAGCCCAAGAGACCCAGTACTTC; CDR3: CSARGRAQETQYF
size: many; D: NA; V: TRBV12-3/TRBV12-4; J: TRBJ1-3; DNA: TGTGCCAGCAGTTTAGGCTCTGGAAACACCATATATTTT; CDR3: CASSLGSGNTIYF
size: many; D: TRBD2; V: TRBV29-1; J: TRBJ2-3; DNA: TGCAGCGTGGTAGCGGGGACTGACACAGATACGCAGTATTTT; CDR3: CSVVAGTDTDTQYF
size: many; D: NA; V: TRBV5-1; J: TRBJ2-1; DNA: TGCGCCAGCAGCTTGGGGGACAACCTCAGCGAGCAGTTCTTC; CDR3: CASSLGDNLSEQFF
size: many; D: NA; V: TRBV5-1; J: TRBJ2-1; DNA: TGCGCCAGCAGCAGCTACGGACGGGACAATGAGCAGTTCTTC; CDR3: CASSSYGRDNEQFF
size: many; D: NA; V: TRBV5-1; J: TRBJ2-5; DNA: TGCGCCAGCAGTTCAGGGTTTCGGGAGACCCAGTACTTC; CDR3: CASSSGFRETQYF
size: medium-sized; D: NA; V: TRBV20-1; J: TRBJ1-2; DNA: TGCGGGGGGACATCAGGAGGCTCCTATGGCTACACCTTC; CDR3: CGGTSGGSYGYTF
size: many; D: NA; V: TRBV15; J: TRBJ2-4; DNA: TGTGCCACCAGCAGAGGGGGGCAGACCAGTAAAAACATTCAGTACTTC; CDR3: CATSRGGQTSKNIQYF
size: many; D: TRBD1; V: TRBV15; J: TRBJ2-2; DNA: TGTGCCACCAGCAAAGATTTCCGGGACAGGGCCACCGGGGAGCTGTTTTTT; CDR3: CATSKDFRDRATGELFF
size: many; D: NA; V: TRBV7-2; J: TRBJ1-1; DNA: TGTGCCAGCAGCTTCTTTCAGGGGAGGGGAGCTTTCTTT; CDR3: CASSFFQGRGAFF
size: many; D: NA; V: TRBV3-1; J: TRBJ2-7; DNA: TGTGCCAGCAACAACCGAATGGGACCTCCCCTCTTC; CDR3: CASNNRMGPPLF
size: NA; D: TRBD2; V: TRBV20-1; J: TRBJ2-7; DNA: TGCAGTGCATCGAGGGATAGCGGGGGGCCGGGGGAGCAGTACTTC; CDR3: CSASRDSGGPGEQYF
size: NA; D: NA; V: TRBV18; J: TRBJ2-7; DNA: TGTGCCAGCTCACCGAACAGGGGAGGCTACGAGCAGTACTTC; CDR3: CASSPNRGGYEQYF
size: medium-sized; D: TRBD1; V: TRBV20-1; J: TRBJ2-7; DNA: TGCAGTGCTCCACCTGGACAGGGGACCTACGAGCAGTACTTC; CDR3: CSAPPGQGTYEQYF
size: NA; D: NA; V: TRBV5-5; J: TRBJ1-1; DNA: TGTGCCAGCAACTTGAGGCAGGAACTAAGAAACACTGAAGCTTTCTTT; CDR3: CASNLRQELRNTEAFF
size: many; D: NA; V: TRBV6-6; J: TRBJ1-5; DNA: TGTGCCAGCAGTTCACGGGGGCTTGACCAGCCCCAGCATTTT; CDR3: CASSSRGLDQPQHF
size: many; D: TRBD1; V: TRBV6-1; J: TRBJ1-2; DNA: TGTGCCAGCTCCGGACAGGTTAGCTACACCTTC; CDR3: CASSGQVSYTF
size: NA; D: NA; V: TRBV14; J: TRBJ1-6; DNA: TGTGCCAGCAACCGACAGCTTAATTCACCCCTCCACTTT; CDR3: CASNRQLNSPLHF
size: many; D: TRBD1; V: TRBV20-1; J: TRBJ1-5; DNA: TGCAGTGCTAGAGACGGGACAGGGCGTAGCAATCAGCCCCAGCATTTT; CDR3: CSARDGTGRSNQPQHF
size: many; D: TRBD1; V: TRBV7-9; J: TRBJ1-5; DNA: TGTGCCAGCAGCGGCGGGACAGGGACCGATAGCAATCAGCCCCAGCATTTT; CDR3: CASSGGTGTDSNQPQHF
size: many; D: NA; V: TRBV5-1; J: TRBJ2-7; DNA: TGCGCCAGCAGCCCAGATAAGGACAAGTCCGACTACGAGCAGTACTTC; CDR3: CASSPDKDKSDYEQYF
size: many; D: NA; V: TRBV5-1; J: TRBJ2-3; DNA: TGCGCCAGCAGCTTGAATCATCGGGATACGCAGTATTTT; CDR3: CASSLNHRDTQYF
size: medium-sized; D: TRBD2; V: TRBV29-1; J: TRBJ2-7; DNA: TGCAGCGTTGAAAAGGAGCGGGGGAGCTCCTACGAGCAGTACTTC; CDR3: CSVEKERGSSYEQYF
size: medium-sized; D: NA; V: TRBV20-1; J: TRBJ1-2; DNA: TGCAGTGCTAGGACGGTGAACTATGACTACACCTTC; CDR3: CSARTVNYDYTF
size: many; D: NA; V: TRBV6-1; J: TRBJ2-5; DNA: TGTGCCAGCGAGCTCCGGGACGAAGAGACCCAGTACTTC; CDR3: CASELRDEETQYF
size: many; D: NA; V: TRBV5-6; J: TRBJ2-2; DNA: TGTGCCAGCAGCTGGGGCCGAGGGGAGCTGTTTTTT; CDR3: CASSWGRGELFF
size: many; D: NA; V: TRBV11-2; J: TRBJ2-6; DNA: TGTGCCAGCAGCCCCCCCTTGTTCGGGGCCAACGTCCTGACTTTC; CDR3: CASSPPLFGANVLTF
size: many; D: TRBD2; V: TRBV5-1; J: TRBJ2-2; DNA: TGCGCCAGCAGCTCCGGGACTAGCGGAACCGGGGAGCTGTTTTTT; CDR3: CASSSGTSGTGELFF
size: NA; D: TRBD1; V: TRBV6-5; J: TRBJ1-5; DNA: TGTGCCAGCAGAGCCGGGACAGCCTTTTCATACCAGCATTTT; CDR3: CASRAGTAFSYQHF
size: many; D: TRBD2; V: TRBV7-2; J: TRBJ2-3; DNA: TGTGCCAGCAGCCAGAAGCCACGACTAGCGGGGGGGGTCGCAGATACGCAGTATTTT; CDR3: CASSQKPRLAGGVADTQYF
size: many; D: NA; V: TRBV3-1; J: TRBJ2-3; DNA: TGTGCCAGCAGCCAAGGCTTCGCGAGAAATACGCAGTATTTT; CDR3: CASSQGFARNTQYF
size: many; D: NA; V: TRBV7-9; J: TRBJ2-3; DNA: TGTGCCAGCAGCTTTTCCCGAACAGAGTTAGATACGCAGTATTTT; CDR3: CASSFSRTELDTQYF
size: NA; D: NA; V: TRBV7-9; J: TRBJ2-3; DNA: TGTGCCAGCAGCCTCCCGAGCACAGATACGCAGTATTTT; CDR3: CASSLPSTDTQYF
size: many; D: NA; V: TRBV29-1; J: TRBJ2-1; DNA: TGCAGCGTTGCCCTCATCGAAGGAGTAATGGAGGGCTCCTACAATGAGCAGTTCTTC; CDR3: CSVALIEGVMEGSYNEQFF
size: many; D: TRBD2; V: TRBV7-2; J: TRBJ2-2; DNA: TGTGCCAGCAGCTTAAGGACTAGTGGCGGGGAGCTGTTTTTT; CDR3: CASSLRTSGGELFF
size: many; D: TRBD2; V: TRBV3-1; J: TRBJ2-7; DNA: TGTGCCAGCAGCCAAGACCTTACTAGCGGATACGAGCAGTACTTC; CDR3: CASSQDLTSGYEQYF
size: NA; D: NA; V: TRBV6-1; J: TRBJ1-6; DNA: TGTGCCAGCAGTGAATGGGTTGGACCGAGTTCACCCCTCCACTTT; CDR3: CASSEWVGPSSPLHF
size: many; D: NA; V: TRBV9; J: TRBJ2-1; DNA: TGTGCCAGCAGCGTAGAAGGACTCTCCTACAATGAGCAGTTCTTC; CDR3: CASSVEGLSYNEQFF
size: once; D: TRBD1; V: TRBV7-9; J: TRBJ2-2; DNA: TGTGCCACCTCGCAGGACAGGGGGCTCATCTGGGAGCTGTTTTTT; CDR3: CATSQDRGLIWELFF
size: many; D: NA; V: TRBV20-1; J: TRBJ1-6; DNA: TGCAGTGCCCTACCGGGCAGGGAGAATTCACCCCTCCACTTT; CDR3: CSALPGRENSPLHF
size: few; D: NA; V: TRBV4-3; J: TRBJ2-2; DNA: TGCGCCAGCAGCCAACCACTTCCGAACACCGGGGAGCTGTTTTTT; CDR3: CASSQPLPNTGELFF